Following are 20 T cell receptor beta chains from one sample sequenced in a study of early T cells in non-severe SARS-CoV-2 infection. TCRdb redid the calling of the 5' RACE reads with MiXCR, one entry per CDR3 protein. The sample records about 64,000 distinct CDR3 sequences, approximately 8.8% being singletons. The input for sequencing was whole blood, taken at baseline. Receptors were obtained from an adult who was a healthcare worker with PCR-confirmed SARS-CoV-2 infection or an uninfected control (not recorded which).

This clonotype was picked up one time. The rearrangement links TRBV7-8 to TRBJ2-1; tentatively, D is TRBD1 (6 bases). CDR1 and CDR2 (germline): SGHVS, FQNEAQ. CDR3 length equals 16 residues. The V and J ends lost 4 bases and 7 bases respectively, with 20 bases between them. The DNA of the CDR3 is TGTGCCAGCAGCTATCGACAGGTCTTAGCCACGAATGAGCAGTTCTTC. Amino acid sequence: CASSYRQVLATNEQFF.

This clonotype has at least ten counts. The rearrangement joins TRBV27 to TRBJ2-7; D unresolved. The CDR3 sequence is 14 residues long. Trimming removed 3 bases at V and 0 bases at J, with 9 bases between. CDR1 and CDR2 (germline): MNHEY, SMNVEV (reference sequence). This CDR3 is CASSLDHSSYEQYF. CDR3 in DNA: TGTGCCAGCAGTTTGGATCACAGCTCCTACGAGCAGTACTTC.

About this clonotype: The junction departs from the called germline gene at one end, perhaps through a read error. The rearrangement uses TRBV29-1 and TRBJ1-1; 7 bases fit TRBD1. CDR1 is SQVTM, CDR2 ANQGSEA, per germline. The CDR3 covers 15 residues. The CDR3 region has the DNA TGCAGCGCTGAACCCCTGACAGGGACCGCGCCTGAAGCTTTCTTT. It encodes CSAEPLTGTAPEAFF. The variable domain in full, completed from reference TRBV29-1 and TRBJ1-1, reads SAVISQKPSRDICQRGTSLTIQCQVDSQVTMMFWYRQQPGQSLTLIATANQGSEATYESGFVIDKFPISRPNLTFSTLTVSNMSPEDSSIYLCSAEPLTGTAPEAFFGQGTRLTVV.

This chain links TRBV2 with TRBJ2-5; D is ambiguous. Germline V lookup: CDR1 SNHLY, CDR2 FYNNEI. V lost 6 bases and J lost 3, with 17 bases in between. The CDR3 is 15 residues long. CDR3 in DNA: TGTGCCAGCAGCGGCGACACGGGCAGAGAAGAGACCCAGTACTTC. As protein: CASSGDTGREETQYF.

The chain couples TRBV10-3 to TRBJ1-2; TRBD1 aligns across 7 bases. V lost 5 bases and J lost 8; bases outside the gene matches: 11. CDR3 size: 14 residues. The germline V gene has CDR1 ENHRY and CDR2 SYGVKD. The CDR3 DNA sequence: TGTGCCATCAGTCGTCAGGGGGTAGAGGACGGCTACACCTTC. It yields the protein CAISRQGVEDGYTF.

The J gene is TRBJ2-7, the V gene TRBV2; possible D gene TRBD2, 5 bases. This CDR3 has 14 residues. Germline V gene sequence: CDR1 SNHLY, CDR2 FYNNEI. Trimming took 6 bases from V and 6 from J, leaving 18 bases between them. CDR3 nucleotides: TGTGCCAGCAGGGACCCGGGAACGCCATCCGAGCAGTACTTC. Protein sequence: CASRDPGTPSEQYF.

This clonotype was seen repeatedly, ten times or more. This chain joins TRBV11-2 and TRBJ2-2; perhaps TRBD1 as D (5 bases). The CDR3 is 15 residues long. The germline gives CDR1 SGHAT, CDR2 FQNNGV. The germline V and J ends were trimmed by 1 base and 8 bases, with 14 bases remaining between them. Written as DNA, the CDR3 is TGTGCCAGCAGCTTAGCACAGGCCACCACGGGGGAGCTGTTTTTT. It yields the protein CASSLAQATTGELFF.

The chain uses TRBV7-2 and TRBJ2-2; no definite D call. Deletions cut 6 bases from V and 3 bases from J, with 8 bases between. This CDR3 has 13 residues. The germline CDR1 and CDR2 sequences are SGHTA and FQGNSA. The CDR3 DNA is TGTGCCAGCAGGGCCCTATACACCGGGGAGCTGTTTTTT. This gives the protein CASRALYTGELFF.

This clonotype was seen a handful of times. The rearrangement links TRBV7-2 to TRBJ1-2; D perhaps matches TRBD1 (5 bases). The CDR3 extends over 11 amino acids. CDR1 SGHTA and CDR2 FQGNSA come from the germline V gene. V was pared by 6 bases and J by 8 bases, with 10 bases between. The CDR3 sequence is CASSERGGYTF. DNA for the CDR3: TGTGCCAGCAGTGAGAGGGGAGGCTACACCTTC.

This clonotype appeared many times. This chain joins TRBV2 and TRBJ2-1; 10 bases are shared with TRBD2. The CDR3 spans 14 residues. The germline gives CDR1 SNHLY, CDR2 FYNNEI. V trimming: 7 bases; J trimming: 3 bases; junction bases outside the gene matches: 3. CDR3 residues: CASIRLAGYNEQFF. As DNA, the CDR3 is TGTGCCAGCATTAGACTAGCGGGCTACAATGAGCAGTTCTTC.

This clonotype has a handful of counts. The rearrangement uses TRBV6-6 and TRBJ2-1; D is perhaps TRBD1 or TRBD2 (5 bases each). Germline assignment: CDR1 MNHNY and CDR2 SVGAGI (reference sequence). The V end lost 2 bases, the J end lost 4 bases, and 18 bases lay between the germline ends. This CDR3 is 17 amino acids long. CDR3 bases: TGTGCCAGCAGTTACGCGGCTCCCGGGGCAGGATACAATGAGCAGTTCTTC. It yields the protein CASSYAAPGAGYNEQFF.

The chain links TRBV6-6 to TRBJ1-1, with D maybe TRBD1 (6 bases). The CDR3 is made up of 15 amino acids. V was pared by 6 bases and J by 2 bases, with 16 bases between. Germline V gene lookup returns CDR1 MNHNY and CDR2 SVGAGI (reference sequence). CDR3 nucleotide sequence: TGTGCCAGCAGGTCAGCCCAGGGGCGAAACACTGAAGCTTTCTTT. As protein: CASRSAQGRNTEAFF.

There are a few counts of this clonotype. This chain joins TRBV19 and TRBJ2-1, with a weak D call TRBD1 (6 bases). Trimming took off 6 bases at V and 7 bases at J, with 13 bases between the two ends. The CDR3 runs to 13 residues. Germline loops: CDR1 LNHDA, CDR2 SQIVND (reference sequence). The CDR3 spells CASRGYQGNEQFF. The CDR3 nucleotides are TGTGCCAGTAGGGGTTACCAGGGGAATGAGCAGTTCTTC.

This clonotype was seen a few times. The CDR3 reads CASSQDWTSIDTQYF. CDR3 nucleotides: TGCGCCAGCAGCCAAGACTGGACTAGCATCGATACGCAGTATTTT. V gene TRBV4-3 combines with J gene TRBJ2-3; 8 bases agree with TRBD2. Per germline, CDR1 LGHNA and CDR2 YSLEER. V lost 0 bases and J lost 6; bases outside the gene matches: 5. The CDR3 totals 15 residues.

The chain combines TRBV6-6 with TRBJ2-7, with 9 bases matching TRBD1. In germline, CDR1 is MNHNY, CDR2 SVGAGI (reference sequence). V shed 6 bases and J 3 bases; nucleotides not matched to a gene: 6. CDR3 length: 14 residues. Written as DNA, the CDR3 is TGTGCCAGCAGGCGACCGGGACAGGGCTACGAGCAGTACTTC. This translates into CASRRPGQGYEQYF.

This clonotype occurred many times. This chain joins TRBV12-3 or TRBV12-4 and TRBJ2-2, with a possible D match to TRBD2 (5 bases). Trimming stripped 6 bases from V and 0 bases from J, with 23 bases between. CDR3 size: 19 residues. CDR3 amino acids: CASSSRTFGNSANTGELFF. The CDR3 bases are TGTGCCAGCAGCTCGAGGACCTTCGGGAATAGCGCGAACACCGGGGAGCTGTTTTTT.

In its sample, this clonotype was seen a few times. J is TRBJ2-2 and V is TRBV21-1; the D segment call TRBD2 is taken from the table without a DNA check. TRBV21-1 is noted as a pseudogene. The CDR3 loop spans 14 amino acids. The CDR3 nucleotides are TGTGCCACTGCCAGCGGGATGTGGACCGGGGAGCTGTTTTTT. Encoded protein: CATASGMWTGELFF.

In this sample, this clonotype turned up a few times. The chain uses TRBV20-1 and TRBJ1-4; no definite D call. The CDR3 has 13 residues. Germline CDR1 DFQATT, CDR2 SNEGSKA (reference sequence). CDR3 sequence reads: CKAAHGRNEKLFF. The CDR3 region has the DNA TGCAAAGCCGCGCACGGACGTAATGAAAAACTGTTTTTT.

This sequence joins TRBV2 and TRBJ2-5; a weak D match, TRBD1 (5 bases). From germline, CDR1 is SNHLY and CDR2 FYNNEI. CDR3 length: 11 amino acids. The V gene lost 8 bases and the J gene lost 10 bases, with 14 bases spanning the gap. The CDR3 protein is CASLLGVVQYF. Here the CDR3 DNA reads TGTGCCAGCCTTTTAGGGGTGGTCCAGTACTTC.

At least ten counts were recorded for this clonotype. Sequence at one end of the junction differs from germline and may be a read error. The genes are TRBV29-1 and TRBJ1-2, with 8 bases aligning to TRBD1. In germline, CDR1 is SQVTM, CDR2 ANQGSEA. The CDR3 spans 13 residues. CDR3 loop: CSVNQGANSGYTF. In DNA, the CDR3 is TGCAGCGTTAATCAGGGGGCGAACTCTGGCTACACCTTC. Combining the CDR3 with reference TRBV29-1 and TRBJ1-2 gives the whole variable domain SAVISQKPSRDICQRGTSLTIQCQVDSQVTMMFWYRQQPGQSLTLIATANQGSEATYESGFVIDKFPISRPNLTFSTLTVSNMSPEDSSIYLCSVNQGANSGYTFGSGTRLTVV.